These 21 T cell receptor beta chains were all obtained from the same sample, sequenced in a study of shared clonotypes between healthy human individuals. Assay: immunoSEQ multiplex PCR; the TCRdb copy retains only in-frame clones and omits some. The sample yields a few million clones, approximately 94% seen once. Sequenced: naive CD4+ T cells sorted from blood. Specified subset: CD45RA+ positively selected. The source is a man younger than 30 in good health.

The chain joins TRBV16 to TRBJ1-4; TRBD1 is a possible D gene (5 bases). Germline loops: CDR1 KGHSY, CDR2 FQNENV. The V end lost 2 bases, the J end lost 4 bases, and 8 bases lay between the germline ends. The CDR3 loop spans 14 amino acids. In nucleotides, the CDR3 is TGTGCCAGCAGCCAAAGGGACGGTAATGAAAAACTGTTTTTT. Protein: CASSQRDGNEKLFF.

This chain connects TRBV4-3 to TRBJ2-1, with a tentative D call TRBD2 (5 bases). The V gene's germline CDR1 is LGHNA and CDR2 YSLEER. Trimming pared 0 bases from V and 3 bases from J, leaving 12 bases between. The length of the CDR3 is 16 residues. This chain's CDR3 is CASSQERGSHYNEQFF. CDR3 DNA: TGCGCCAGCAGCCAAGAACGAGGGAGCCACTACAATGAGCAGTTCTTC.

This chain links TRBV2 with TRBJ2-7, with no clear D. This CDR3 spans 14 amino acids. CDR1 and CDR2 (germline): SNHLY, FYNNEI. The V end lost 9 bases, the J end lost 0 bases, and 15 bases lay between the germline ends. CDR3 bases: TGTGCCAGATCCGGTGGAAGGACCTCCTACGAGCAGTACTTC. Amino acids: CARSGGRTSYEQYF. Together with reference TRBV2 and TRBJ2-7, the CDR3 gives the full variable domain: EPEVTQTPSHQVTQMGQEVILRCVPISNHLYFYWYRQILGQKVEFLVSFYNNEISEKSEIFDDQFSVERPDGSNFTLKIRSTKLEDSAMYFCARSGGRTSYEQYFGPGTRLTVT.

The rearrangement joins TRBV18 to TRBJ2-2; TRBD1 matches 7 bases. With V trimmed by 0 bases and J by 1 base, 8 bases remained unmatched. The germline V gene encodes CDR1 KGHSH and CDR2 LQKENI. CDR3 length equals 18 residues. The CDR3 sequence: CASSPPVSQGKNTGELFF. As DNA, the CDR3 is TGTGCCAGCTCACCACCAGTTTCACAGGGGAAGAACACCGGGGAGCTGTTTTTT.

The rearrangement joins TRBV28 to TRBJ2-5; D remains ambiguous. The germline CDR1 and CDR2 sequences are MDHEN and SYDVKM. The CDR3 has 13 amino acids. V was shortened by 10 bases and J by 4 bases, with 16 bases between the two germline ends. Here the CDR3 reads CAIRAVGGETQYF. In nucleotides, the CDR3 is TGTGCCATCCGGGCCGTCGGCGGAGAGACCCAGTACTTC.

The genes are TRBV6-5 and TRBJ2-5; D perhaps matches TRBD1 (6 bases). CDR3 length: 15 residues. Germline loops: CDR1 MNHEY, CDR2 SVGAGI. The germline V and J ends were trimmed by 0 bases and 4 bases, with 12 bases remaining between them. CDR3 in DNA: TGTGCCAGCAGTTACTCGTCCAGGGGTGGAGAGACCCAGTACTTC. Its protein is CASSYSSRGGETQYF.

This CDR3 is CASSRDRGNQPQHF. The CDR3 DNA is TGCGCCAGCAGCCGGGACAGGGGCAATCAGCCCCAGCATTTT. This chain uses TRBV4-3 with TRBJ1-5; 9 positions agree with TRBD1. CDR1 is LGHNA, CDR2 YSLEER, per germline. Trimming took 4 bases from V and 2 from J; bases not matched to a gene: 0. The CDR3 length is 14 residues.

This sequence joins TRBV6-1 and TRBJ2-3; maybe TRBD1 (6 bases). The CDR3 contains 12 residues. V was pared by 6 bases and J by 3 bases, with 7 bases between. Germline V gene lookup returns CDR1 MNHNS and CDR2 SASEGT. CDR3 coding DNA: TGTGCCAGCAGACAGGGTACAGATACGCAGTATTTT. Encoded protein: CASRQGTDTQYF.

This chain uses TRBV27 with TRBJ2-1, with no clear D. Germline CDR1 and CDR2: MNHEY and SMNVEV (reference sequence). This CDR3 is 14 amino acids long. With 9 bases removed from V and 1 base from J, the gap between germline ends came to 13 bases. The CDR3 here is CASLPDGSYNEQFF. In DNA form, the CDR3 reads TGTGCCAGTCTACCCGACGGTTCCTACAATGAGCAGTTCTTC.

V gene TRBV11-1 combines with J gene TRBJ1-6; no firm D call. CDR3 length equals 13 residues. Per germline, CDR1 SGHAT and CDR2 FQDESV (reference sequence). V was trimmed by 7 bases and J by 10 bases, leaving 14 bases between them. This CDR3 reads CASTDTPGSPLHF. As DNA, the CDR3 is TGTGCCAGCACCGACACCCCGGGGTCACCCCTCCACTTT.

V is TRBV6-5 and J is TRBJ1-6, with D unresolved. Germline V gives CDR1 MNHEY, CDR2 SVGAGI. V lost 2 bases and J 3 bases, leaving 5 bases between the germline ends. This CDR3 has 14 amino acids. The CDR3 loop is CASSYMVYNSPLHF. The CDR3 DNA reads as TGTGCCAGCAGTTACATGGTCTATAATTCACCCCTCCACTTT.

The gene calls are TRBV2 and TRBJ2-3, with 8 bases matching TRBD2. V shed 7 bases, J shed 3 bases, and the junction held 12 bases outside the gene matches. The CDR3 runs to 16 residues. CDR1 and CDR2 (germline): SNHLY, FYNNEI. CDR3 amino acids: CASIFERGPGTDTQYF. The DNA for the CDR3 is TGTGCCAGCATCTTTGAGCGGGGGCCGGGGACAGATACGCAGTATTTT.

The chain links TRBV4-2 to TRBJ2-3; 9 positions agree with TRBD1. This CDR3 has 17 amino acids. Germline-derived CDR1 and CDR2 are LGHNA and YNFKEQ. The trim removed 4 bases at V and 5 bases at J, leaving 13 bases unmatched. The CDR3 nucleotides read TGTGCCAGCAGCCTTACCTCCGGGACAGGGTTGGGAGATACGCAGTATTTT. Protein product: CASSLTSGTGLGDTQYF.

This chain links TRBV5-1 with TRBJ2-7; 7 bases line up with TRBD1. CDR1 is SGHRS and CDR2 is YFSETQ in the germline V gene. V was pared by 4 bases and J by 3 bases, with 4 bases of the junction left unmatched. The CDR3 extends over 13 amino acids. As DNA, the CDR3 is TGCGCCAGCAGCCCGGCAGGGGGCTACGAGCAGTACTTC. It is translated as CASSPAGGYEQYF.

In this sample, this clone turned up once. Other nucleotide sequences in the sample specify the same CDR3. V is TRBV2 and J is TRBJ1-1; 7 bases line up with TRBD1. V shed 2 bases and J 2 bases; nucleotides not matched to a gene: 2. CDR1 and CDR2 from the germline V gene are SNHLY and FYNNEI. The CDR3 has 14 amino acids. CDR3: CASSEQGGNTEAFF. Written as DNA, the CDR3 is TGTGCCAGCAGTGAACAGGGGGGTAACACTGAAGCTTTCTTT.

This chain connects TRBV4-3 to TRBJ1-2; 12 positions agree with TRBD1. The germline V gene encodes CDR1 LGHNA and CDR2 YSLEER. CDR3 length: 15 amino acids. Trimming at V came to 1 base and at J to 7 bases, leaving 4 bases not matched to a gene. CDR3 sequence reads: CASSQALGQGAGYTF. For the CDR3, the DNA is TGCGCCAGCAGCCAAGCGCTGGGACAGGGGGCTGGCTACACCTTC.

The chain links TRBV19 to TRBJ1-2; TRBD1 might be the D (6 bases). Trimming removed 0 bases from V and 6 bases from J, with 14 bases in between. The germline V gene encodes CDR1 LNHDA and CDR2 SQIVND (reference sequence). This CDR3 comprises 15 residues. As DNA, the CDR3 is TGTGCCAGTAGTATAGATACTAACAGGGTAGATGGCTACACCTTC. This encodes CASSIDTNRVDGYTF.

This clone came up once. The conserved closing phenylalanine or tryptophan is absent in this CDR3, likely reflecting a read error. No DNA is shown, since the ends of the CDR3 on it are uncertain; the CDR3 is the one TCRdb lists. V is TRBV27 and J is TRBJ1-5; the D segment call TRBD1 is taken from the table without a DNA check. Both ends counted, the CDR3 spans 8 residues. The germline V gene has CDR1 MNHEY and CDR2 SMNVEV (reference sequence). CDR3 protein: CASVLYQV.

The chain has TRBV7-6 and TRBJ2-6; D remains ambiguous. The V end lost 0 bases, the J end lost 0 bases, and 9 bases lay between the germline ends. The CDR3 runs to 17 residues. Germline assignment: CDR1 SGHVS and CDR2 FNYEAQ. The CDR3 loop reads CASSLAAGISGANVLTF. The CDR3, as DNA: TGTGCCAGCAGCTTAGCAGCTGGAATCTCTGGGGCCAACGTCCTGACTTTC. Looking up the rest from reference TRBV7-6 and TRBJ2-6 gives the full variable domain: GAGVSQSPRYKVTKRGQDVALRCDPISGHVSLYWYRQALGQGPEFLTYFNYEAQQDKSGLPNDRFSAERPEGSISTLTIQRTEQRDSAMYRCASSLAAGISGANVLTFGAGSRLTVL.

The chain carries TRBV6-6 and TRBJ1-1; D gene unclear. V was shortened by 2 bases and J by 7 bases, with 17 bases between the two germline ends. In germline, CDR1 is MNHNY, CDR2 SVGAGI (reference sequence). The CDR3 totals 15 residues. CDR3 nucleotide sequence: TGTGCCAGCAGTTACGGACCCGCTCGCCTATTTGAAGCTTTCTTT. This translates into CASSYGPARLFEAFF.

The V gene is TRBV6-1, the J gene TRBJ2-3, with D possibly matching TRBD2 (7 bases). Per the germline V gene, CDR1 is MNHNS and CDR2 is SASEGT. V was clipped by 6 bases and J by 4 bases, with 14 bases between them. The CDR3 spans 14 residues. The CDR3 coding sequence is TGTGCCAGCAGCGGGGGGCAGCCGGCAGATACGCAGTATTTT. This codes for CASSGGQPADTQYF.